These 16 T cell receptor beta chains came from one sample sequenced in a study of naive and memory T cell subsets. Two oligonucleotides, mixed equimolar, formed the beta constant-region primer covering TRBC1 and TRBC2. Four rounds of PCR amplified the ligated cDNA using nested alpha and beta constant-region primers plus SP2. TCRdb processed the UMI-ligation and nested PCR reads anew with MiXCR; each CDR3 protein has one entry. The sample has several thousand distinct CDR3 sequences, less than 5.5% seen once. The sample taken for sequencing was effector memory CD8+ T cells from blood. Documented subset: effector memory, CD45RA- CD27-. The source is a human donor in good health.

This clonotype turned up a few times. The CDR3, as DNA: TGTGCCAGCAGCGATCAGGGTTACAATCAGCCCCAGCATTTT. It translates to CASSDQGYNQPQHF. The genes are TRBV11-2 and TRBJ1-5; D might be TRBD1 (5 bases). In germline, CDR1 is SGHAT, CDR2 FQNNGV. The CDR3 has 14 amino acids. V shed 5 bases and J shed 3 bases, with 11 bases lying between them.

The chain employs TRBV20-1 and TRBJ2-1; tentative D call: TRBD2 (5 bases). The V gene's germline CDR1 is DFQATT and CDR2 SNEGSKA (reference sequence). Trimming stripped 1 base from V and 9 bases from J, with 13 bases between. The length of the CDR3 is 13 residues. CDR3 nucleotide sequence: TGCAGTGCTAGAGTCCGACGGGATTTTGAGCAGTTCTTC. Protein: CSARVRRDFEQFF.

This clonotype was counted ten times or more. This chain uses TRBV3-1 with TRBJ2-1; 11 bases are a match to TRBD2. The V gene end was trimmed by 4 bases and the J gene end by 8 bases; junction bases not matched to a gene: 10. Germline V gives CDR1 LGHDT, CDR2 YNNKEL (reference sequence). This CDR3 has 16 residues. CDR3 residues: CASSLLTSGSGDEQFF. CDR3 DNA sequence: TGTGCCAGCAGCCTCCTCACTAGCGGGAGTGGGGATGAGCAGTTCTTC.

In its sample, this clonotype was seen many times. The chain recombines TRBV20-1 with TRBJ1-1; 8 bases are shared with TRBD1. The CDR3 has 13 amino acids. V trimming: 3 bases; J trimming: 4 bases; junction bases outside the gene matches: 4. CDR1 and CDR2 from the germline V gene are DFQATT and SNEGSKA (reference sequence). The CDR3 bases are TGCAGTGCTAGCGGACAGGGCGTCACTGAAGCTTTCTTT. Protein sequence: CSASGQGVTEAFF.

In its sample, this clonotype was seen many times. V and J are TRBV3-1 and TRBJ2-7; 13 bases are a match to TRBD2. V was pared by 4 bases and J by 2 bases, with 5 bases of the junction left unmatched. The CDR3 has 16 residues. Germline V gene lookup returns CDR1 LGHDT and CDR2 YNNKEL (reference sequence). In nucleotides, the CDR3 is TGTGCCAGCAGCCCGGGGACTAGCGGGGTAACCTACGAGCAGTACTTC. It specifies CASSPGTSGVTYEQYF.

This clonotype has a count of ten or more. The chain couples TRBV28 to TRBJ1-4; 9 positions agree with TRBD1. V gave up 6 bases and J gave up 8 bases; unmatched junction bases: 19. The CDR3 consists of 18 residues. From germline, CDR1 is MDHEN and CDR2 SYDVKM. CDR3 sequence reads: CASRKGRDREVLGEKLFF. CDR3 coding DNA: TGTGCCAGCAGAAAGGGGCGGGACAGGGAGGTTTTGGGCGAAAAACTGTTTTTT.

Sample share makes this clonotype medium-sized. The CDR3 reads CASSPRMGPSEVVTQYF. DNA for the CDR3: TGTGCCAGCAGCCCTAGGATGGGACCGTCAGAGGTGGTGACCCAGTACTTC. V usage is TRBV7-9 and J usage is TRBJ2-5, with D possibly being TRBD1 or TRBD2 (5 bases each). V was cut by 5 bases and J by 7 bases, with 26 bases left in between. The CDR3 has 17 amino acids. Germline loops: CDR1 SEHNR, CDR2 FQNEAQ (reference sequence). Full variable domain (remainder filled in from reference TRBV7-9 and TRBJ2-5): DTGVSQNPRHKITKRGQNVTFRCDPISEHNRLYWYRQTLGQGPEFLTYFQNEAQLEKSRLLSDRFSAERPKGSFSTLEIQRTEQGDSAMYLCASSPRMGPSEVVTQYFGPGTRLLVL.

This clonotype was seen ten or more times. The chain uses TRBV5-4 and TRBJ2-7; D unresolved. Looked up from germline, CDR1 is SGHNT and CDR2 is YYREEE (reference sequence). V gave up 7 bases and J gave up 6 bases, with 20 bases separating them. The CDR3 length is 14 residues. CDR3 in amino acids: CASGPGGDLSEQYF. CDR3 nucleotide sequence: TGTGCCAGCGGACCGGGCGGCGATCTCTCCGAGCAGTACTTC.

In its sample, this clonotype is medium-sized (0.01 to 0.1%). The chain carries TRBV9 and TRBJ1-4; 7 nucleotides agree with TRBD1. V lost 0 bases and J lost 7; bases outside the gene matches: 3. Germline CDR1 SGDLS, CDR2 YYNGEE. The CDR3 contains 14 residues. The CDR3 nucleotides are TGTGCCAGCAGCGTAGGGCAGGGGGGTGAAAAACTGTTTTTT. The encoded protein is CASSVGQGGEKLFF.

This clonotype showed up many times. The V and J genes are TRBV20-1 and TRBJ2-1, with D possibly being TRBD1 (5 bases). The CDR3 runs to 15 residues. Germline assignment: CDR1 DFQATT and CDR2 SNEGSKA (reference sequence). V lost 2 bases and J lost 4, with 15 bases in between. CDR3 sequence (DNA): TGCAGTGCTAGAAACCAAGGGGCGGATTACAATGAGCAGTTCTTC. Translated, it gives CSARNQGADYNEQFF.

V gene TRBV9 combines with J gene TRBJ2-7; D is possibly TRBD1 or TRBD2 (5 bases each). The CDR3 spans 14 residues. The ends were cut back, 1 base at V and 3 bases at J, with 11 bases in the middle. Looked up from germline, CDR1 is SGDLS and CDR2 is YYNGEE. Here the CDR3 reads CASSVLGEHYEQYF. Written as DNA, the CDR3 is TGTGCCAGCAGCGTATTGGGGGAGCACTACGAGCAGTACTTC.

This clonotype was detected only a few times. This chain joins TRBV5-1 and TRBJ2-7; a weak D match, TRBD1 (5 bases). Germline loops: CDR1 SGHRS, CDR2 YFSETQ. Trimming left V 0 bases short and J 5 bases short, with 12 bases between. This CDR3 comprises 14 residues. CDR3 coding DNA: TGCGCCAGCAGCTTGGTAGGGGTTGAGGACGAGCAGTACTTC. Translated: CASSLVGVEDEQYF.

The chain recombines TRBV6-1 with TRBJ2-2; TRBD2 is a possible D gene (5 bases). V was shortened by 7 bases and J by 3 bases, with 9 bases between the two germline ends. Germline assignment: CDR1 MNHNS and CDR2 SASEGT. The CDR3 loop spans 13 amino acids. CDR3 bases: TGTGCCAGCACGGAGGAGTACACCGGGGAGCTGTTTTTT. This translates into CASTEEYTGELFF.

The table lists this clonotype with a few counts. In DNA form, the CDR3 reads TGTGCCAGCAAGGCCTCTACAGGGGGCGCGAATTCACCCCTCCACTTT. This codes for CASKASTGGANSPLHF. V and J are TRBV2 and TRBJ1-6, with 9 bases identical to TRBD1. This CDR3 region has 16 residues. Germline lookup yields CDR1 SNHLY and CDR2 FYNNEI. V shed 7 bases and J 7 bases; nucleotides not matched to a gene: 11.

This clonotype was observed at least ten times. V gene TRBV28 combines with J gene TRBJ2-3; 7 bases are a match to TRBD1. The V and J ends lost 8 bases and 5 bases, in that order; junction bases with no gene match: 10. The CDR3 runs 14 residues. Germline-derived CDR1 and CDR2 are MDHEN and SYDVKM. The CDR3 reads CASRQGVVVDTQYF. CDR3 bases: TGTGCCAGCCGGCAGGGGGTGGTAGTAGATACGCAGTATTTT.

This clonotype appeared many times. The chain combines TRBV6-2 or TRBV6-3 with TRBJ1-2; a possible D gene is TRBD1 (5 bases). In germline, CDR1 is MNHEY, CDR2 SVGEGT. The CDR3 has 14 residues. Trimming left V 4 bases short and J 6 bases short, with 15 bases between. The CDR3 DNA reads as TGTGCCAGCAGTTCGGGGACCGAGTCTGATGGCTACACCTTC. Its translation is CASSSGTESDGYTF.